Listed below are T cell receptor beta chains from one sample, sequenced in a study of beta chain features in type 1 diabetes. Clones were sequenced by immunoSEQ multiplex PCR, and TCRdb holds only the in-frame ones, with some missing. The sample yields a few hundred thousand clones, over 9% seen once. Sequencing was performed on central memory CD4+ T cells from blood. The receptors were sampled from a man aged 30 to 39 with type 1 diabetes. Each CDR3 is given with its conserved first and last residue. A D gene is named only where the DNA matches it firmly. Expanded clones are given a class, and other clones once, few, many or no size at all.

clone_size	v_call	d_call	j_call	cdr3_nt	cdr3_aa
many	TRBV2	NA	TRBJ1-1	TGTGCCAGGGTCCCGGGGCCGAACAGCGCTTTCTTT	CARVPGPNSAFF
NA	TRBV7-2	TRBD1	TRBJ1-1	TGTGCCAGCAGCTTAGATAGGACAGGTATCCCTGAAGCTTTCTTT	CASSLDRTGIPEAFF
few	TRBV28	TRBD1	TRBJ2-7	TGTGCCAGCAGTTCCAGGGGGTCCCTTTCCTACGAGCAGTACTTC	CASSSRGSLSYEQYF
NA	TRBV6-1	TRBD1	TRBJ1-5	TGTGCCAGCAGTCTTGGACAGGGAGGTAATCAGCCCCAGCATTTT	CASSLGQGGNQPQHF
NA	TRBV4-2	TRBD1	TRBJ2-7	TGTGCCAGCAGCCAACGGGACAGGGACTACGAGCAGTACTTC	CASSQRDRDYEQYF
NA	TRBV5-6	NA	TRBJ2-1	TGTGCCAGCAGCTTGACCCCGAGCTCCTACAATGAGCAGTTCTTC	CASSLTPSSYNEQFF
few	TRBV11-2	NA	TRBJ2-3	TGTGCCAGCAGCTTAGGGCTTAGCACAGATACGCAGTATTTT	CASSLGLSTDTQYF
NA	TRBV27	TRBD2	TRBJ2-5	TGTGCCAGCAGGTCAAGCGGGAGGGAGACCCAGTACTTC	CASRSSGRETQYF
many	TRBV29-1	NA	TRBJ1-1	TGCAGCGTTGGAAACAGGGATACTGAAGCTTTCTTT	CSVGNRDTEAFF
few	TRBV7-3	TRBD1	TRBJ2-7	TGTGCCAGCAGCCTTCGGACAGGGGCCTCCTACGAGCAGTACTTC	CASSLRTGASYEQYF
NA	TRBV29-1	NA	TRBJ1-2	TGCAGCGCCCGAAAGGGAGGTGCCGTGGGGCTCTATGGCTACACCTTC	CSARKGGAVGLYGYTF